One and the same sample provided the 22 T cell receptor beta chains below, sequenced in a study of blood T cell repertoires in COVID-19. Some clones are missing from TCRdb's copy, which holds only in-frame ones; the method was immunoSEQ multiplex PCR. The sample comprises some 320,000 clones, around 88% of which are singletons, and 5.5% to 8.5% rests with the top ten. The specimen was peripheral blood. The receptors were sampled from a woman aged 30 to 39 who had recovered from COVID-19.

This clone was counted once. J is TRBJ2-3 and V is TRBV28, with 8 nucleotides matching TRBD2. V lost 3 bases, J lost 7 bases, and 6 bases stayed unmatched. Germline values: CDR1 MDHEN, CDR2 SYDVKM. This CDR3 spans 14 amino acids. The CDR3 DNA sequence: TGTGCCAGCAGTTTCGGGAGGGTGAGTCATACGCAGTATTTT. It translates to CASSFGRVSHTQYF.

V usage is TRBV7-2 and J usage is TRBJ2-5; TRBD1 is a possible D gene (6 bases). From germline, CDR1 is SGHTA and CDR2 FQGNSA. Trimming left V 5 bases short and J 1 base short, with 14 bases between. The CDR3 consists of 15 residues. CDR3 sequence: CASSLQGRLQETQYF. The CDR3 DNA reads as TGTGCCAGCAGCCTACAGGGTCGCCTCCAAGAGACCCAGTACTTC.

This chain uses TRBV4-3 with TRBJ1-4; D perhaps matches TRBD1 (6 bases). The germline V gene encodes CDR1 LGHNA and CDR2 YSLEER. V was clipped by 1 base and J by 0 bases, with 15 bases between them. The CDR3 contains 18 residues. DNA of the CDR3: TGCGCCAGCAGCCAAGCGGGAGGGGGAGGCGCAACTAATGAAAAACTGTTTTTT. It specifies CASSQAGGGGATNEKLFF.

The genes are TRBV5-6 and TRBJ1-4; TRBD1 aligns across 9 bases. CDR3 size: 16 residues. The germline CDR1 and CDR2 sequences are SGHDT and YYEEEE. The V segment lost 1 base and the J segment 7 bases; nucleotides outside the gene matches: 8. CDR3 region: CASSLSGQGLVEKLFF. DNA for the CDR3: TGTGCCAGCAGCTTGTCGGGACAGGGTCTCGTTGAAAAACTGTTTTTT.

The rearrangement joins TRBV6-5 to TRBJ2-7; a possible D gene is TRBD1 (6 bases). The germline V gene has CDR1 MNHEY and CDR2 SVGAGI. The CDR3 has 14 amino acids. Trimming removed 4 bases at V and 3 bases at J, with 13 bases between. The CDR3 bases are TGTGCCAGCAGTTTCTCATCAGGGGTCTACGAGCAGTACTTC. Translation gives CASSFSSGVYEQYF.

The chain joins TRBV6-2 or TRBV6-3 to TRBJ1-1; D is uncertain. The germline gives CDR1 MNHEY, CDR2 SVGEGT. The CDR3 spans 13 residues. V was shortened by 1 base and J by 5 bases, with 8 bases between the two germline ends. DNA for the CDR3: TGTGCCAGCAGTTACTTTGAGAGAACTGAAGCTTTCTTT. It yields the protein CASSYFERTEAFF.

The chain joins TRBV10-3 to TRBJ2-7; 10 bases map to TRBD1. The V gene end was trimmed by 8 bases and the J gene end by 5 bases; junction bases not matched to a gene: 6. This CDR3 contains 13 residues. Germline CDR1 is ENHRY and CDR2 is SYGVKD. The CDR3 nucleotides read TGTGCCATCGGAGGACAGGGGGGACACGAGCAGTACTTC. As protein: CAIGGQGGHEQYF.

The CDR3 DNA reads as TGTGCCAGCAGCTTATCCTCCGGGTACACTGAAGCTTTCTTT. This gives the protein CASSLSSGYTEAFF. The chain joins TRBV7-9 to TRBJ1-1; no clear D gene. V lost 2 bases, J lost 3 bases, and 10 bases lay in between. Per the germline V gene, CDR1 is SEHNR and CDR2 is FQNEAQ (reference sequence). The CDR3 sequence is 14 residues long. Full variable domain (remainder filled in from reference TRBV7-9 and TRBJ1-1): DTGVSQNPRHKITKRGQNVTFRCDPISEHNRLYWYRQTLGQGPEFLTYFQNEAQLEKSRLLSDRFSAERPKGSFSTLEIQRTEQGDSAMYLCASSLSSGYTEAFFGQGTRLTVV.

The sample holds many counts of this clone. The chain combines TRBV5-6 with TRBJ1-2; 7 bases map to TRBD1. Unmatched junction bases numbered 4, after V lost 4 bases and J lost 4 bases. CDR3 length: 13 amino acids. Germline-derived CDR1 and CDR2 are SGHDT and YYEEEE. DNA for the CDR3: TGTGCCAGCAGCCCGGGGACAGCCTATGGCTACACCTTC. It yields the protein CASSPGTAYGYTF. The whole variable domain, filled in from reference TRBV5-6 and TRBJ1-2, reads DAGVTQSPTHLIKTRGQQVTLRCSPKSGHDTVSWYQQALGQGPQFIFQYYEEEERQRGNFPDRFSGHQFPNYSSELNVNALLLGDSALYLCASSPGTAYGYTFGSGTRLTVV.

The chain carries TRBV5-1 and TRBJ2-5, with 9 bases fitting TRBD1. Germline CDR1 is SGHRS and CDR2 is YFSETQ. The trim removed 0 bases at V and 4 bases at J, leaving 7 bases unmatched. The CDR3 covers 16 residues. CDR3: CASSLARTGVGETQYF. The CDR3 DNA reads TGCGCCAGCAGCTTGGCGAGGACAGGGGTTGGAGAGACCCAGTACTTC.

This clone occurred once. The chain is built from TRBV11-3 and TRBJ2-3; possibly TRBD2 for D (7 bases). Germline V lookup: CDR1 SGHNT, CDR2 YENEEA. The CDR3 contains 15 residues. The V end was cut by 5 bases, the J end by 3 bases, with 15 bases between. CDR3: CASSLGGALTDTQYF. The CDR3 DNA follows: TGTGCCAGCAGCCTGGGGGGGGCGTTGACAGATACGCAGTATTTT.

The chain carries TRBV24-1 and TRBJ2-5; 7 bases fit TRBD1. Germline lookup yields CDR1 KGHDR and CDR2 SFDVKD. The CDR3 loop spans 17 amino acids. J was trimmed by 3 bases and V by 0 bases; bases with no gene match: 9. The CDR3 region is CATSDLALSGTEETQYF. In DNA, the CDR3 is TGTGCCACCAGTGATTTGGCGCTGTCCGGGACAGAAGAGACCCAGTACTTC.

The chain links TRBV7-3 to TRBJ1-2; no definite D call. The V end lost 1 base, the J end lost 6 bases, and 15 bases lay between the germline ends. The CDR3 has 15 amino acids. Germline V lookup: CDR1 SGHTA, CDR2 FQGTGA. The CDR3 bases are TGTGCCAGCAGCTTAAACGGGGAAGGAGGGCATGGCTACACCTTC. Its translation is CASSLNGEGGHGYTF.

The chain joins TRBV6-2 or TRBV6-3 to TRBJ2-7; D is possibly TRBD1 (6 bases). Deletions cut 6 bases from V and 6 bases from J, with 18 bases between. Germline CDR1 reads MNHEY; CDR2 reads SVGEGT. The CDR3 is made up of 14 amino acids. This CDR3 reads CASSLQGWTAEQYF. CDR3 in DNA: TGTGCCAGCAGCCTACAGGGCTGGACTGCCGAGCAGTACTTC.

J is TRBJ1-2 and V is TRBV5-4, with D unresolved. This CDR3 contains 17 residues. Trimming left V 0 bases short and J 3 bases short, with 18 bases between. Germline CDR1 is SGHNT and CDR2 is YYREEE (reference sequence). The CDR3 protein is CASSLGKAVTQDYGYTF. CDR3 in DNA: TGTGCCAGCAGCTTGGGAAAGGCCGTTACCCAGGACTATGGCTACACCTTC. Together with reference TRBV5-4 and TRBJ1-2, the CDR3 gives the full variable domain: ETGVTQSPTHLIKTRGQQVTLRCSSQSGHNTVSWYQQALGQGPQFIFQYYREEENGRGNFPPRFSGLQFPNYSSELNVNALELDDSALYLCASSLGKAVTQDYGYTFGSGTRLTVV.

CDR3 sequence reads: CASSPRGEETQYF. DNA of the CDR3: TGTGCCAGCAGCCCCCGGGGGGAAGAGACCCAGTACTTC. The chain carries TRBV7-6 and TRBJ2-5, with 7 bases aligning to TRBD2. In germline, CDR1 is SGHVS, CDR2 FNYEAQ. V lost 5 bases, J lost 3 bases, and 3 bases stayed unmatched. CDR3 length: 13 amino acids.

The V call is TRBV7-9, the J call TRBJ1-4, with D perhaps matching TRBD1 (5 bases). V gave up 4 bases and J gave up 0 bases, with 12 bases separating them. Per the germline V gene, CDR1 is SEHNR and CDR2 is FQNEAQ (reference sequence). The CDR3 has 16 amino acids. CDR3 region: CASSSWGTSTNEKLFF. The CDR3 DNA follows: TGTGCCAGCAGCTCCTGGGGGACTTCAACTAATGAAAAACTGTTTTTT.

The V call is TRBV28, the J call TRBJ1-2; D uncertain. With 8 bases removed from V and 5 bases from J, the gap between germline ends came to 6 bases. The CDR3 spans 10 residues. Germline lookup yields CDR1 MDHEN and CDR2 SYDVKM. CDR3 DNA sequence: TGTGCCAGCGAGCGTTATGGCTACACCTTC. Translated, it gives CASERYGYTF.

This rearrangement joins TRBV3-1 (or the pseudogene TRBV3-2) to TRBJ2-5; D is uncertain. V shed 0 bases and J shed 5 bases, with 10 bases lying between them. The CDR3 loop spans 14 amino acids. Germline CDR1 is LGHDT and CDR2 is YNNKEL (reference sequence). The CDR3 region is CASSQDFSAETQYF. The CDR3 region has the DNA TGTGCCAGCAGCCAAGATTTTAGTGCCGAGACCCAGTACTTC.

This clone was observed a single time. CDR3 protein: CASSTVPTGSEKLFF. CDR3 coding DNA: TGTGCCAGCAGTACCGTTCCCACCGGGAGCGAAAAACTGTTTTTT. The J gene is TRBJ1-4, the V gene TRBV28; unclear D gene. V lost 5 bases, J lost 8 bases, and 18 bases lay in between. This CDR3 contains 15 residues. Germline V lookup: CDR1 MDHEN, CDR2 SYDVKM.

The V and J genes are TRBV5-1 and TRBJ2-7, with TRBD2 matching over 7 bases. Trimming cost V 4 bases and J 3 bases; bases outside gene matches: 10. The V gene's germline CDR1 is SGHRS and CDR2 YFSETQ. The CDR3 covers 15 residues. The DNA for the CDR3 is TGCGCCAGCAGCCCTCTCGGGGGAGGGAGCTACGAGCAGTACTTC. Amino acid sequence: CASSPLGGGSYEQYF.

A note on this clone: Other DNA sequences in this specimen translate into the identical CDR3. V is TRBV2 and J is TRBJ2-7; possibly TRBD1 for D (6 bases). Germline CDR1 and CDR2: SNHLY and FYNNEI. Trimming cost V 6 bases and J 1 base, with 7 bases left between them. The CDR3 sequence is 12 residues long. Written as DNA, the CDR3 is TGTGCCAGCAGGCAGGGGTCCTACGAGCAGTACTTC. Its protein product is CASRQGSYEQYF.